A single sample gave rise to the 2 T cell receptor beta chains below, sequenced in a study of early T cells in non-severe SARS-CoV-2 infection. TCRdb recomputed calls from the 5' RACE reads with MiXCR, one row per CDR3 protein. This table has approximately 85,000 distinct CDR3 sequences, roughly 12% appearing once. Sequenced material: whole blood. Receptor source: an adult who was a healthcare worker with PCR-confirmed SARS-CoV-2 infection or an uninfected control (not recorded which).

The chain recombines TRBV5-4 with TRBJ2-6; D is uncertain. Germline lookup yields CDR1 SGHNT and CDR2 YYREEE (reference sequence). The CDR3 covers 14 residues. With 4 bases removed from V and 4 bases from J, the gap between germline ends came to 9 bases. The CDR3 spells CASSPVKGANVLTF. In nucleotides, the CDR3 is TGTGCCAGCAGCCCGGTAAAGGGGGCCAACGTCCTGACTTTC.

The chain couples TRBV9 to TRBJ1-5; no clear D gene. The CDR3 runs to 18 residues. CDR1 and CDR2 (germline): SGDLS, YYNGEE. V was cut by 0 bases and J by 1 base, with 17 bases left in between. The CDR3 nucleotides are TGTGCCAGCAGCGTAGCTAAACACCAGAGAGGGAGCAATCAGCCCCAGCATTTT. This codes for CASSVAKHQRGSNQPQHF.